These 23 T cell receptor beta chains share one sample of origin, sequenced in a study of PD-L1 blockade in urothelial cancer (dated by TCRdb to the late 2010s). Libraries were constructed by the immunoSEQ multiplex PCR assay. Sourced from immuneACCESS, this table was stored by TCRdb with only in-frame sequences that have V and J called. A share of the clones is absent; for the studies checked, an unresolved V gene accounts for under half, and the remainder has no known explanation. A total of about 93,000 clones appear in this sample, around 87% of them only once. In total, the top ten clones hold 1.5% to 2% of the sample. Sample time point, as interpreted from the label and publication: pretreatment peripheral blood. The sequencing used PBMCs, collected around atezolizumab (anti-PD-L1) treatment. These receptors originate from a man in his 60s with urothelial cancer.

V is TRBV30 and J is TRBJ2-5; D is undetermined. The CDR3 covers 15 residues. Trimming shortened V by 1 base and J by 2 bases, and 14 bases separated the two germline ends. Per the germline V gene, CDR1 is GTSNPN and CDR2 is SVGIG (reference sequence). In DNA form, the CDR3 reads TGTGCCTGGAGTGCGGCAAAGACAACACAAGAGACCCAGTACTTC. Amino acids: CAWSAAKTTQETQYF.

The rearrangement joins TRBV5-1 to TRBJ2-7; 7 nucleotides line up with TRBD2. CDR1 SGHRS and CDR2 YFSETQ come from the germline V gene. The V segment lost 0 bases and the J segment 2 bases; nucleotides outside the gene matches: 5. This CDR3 has 15 residues. In DNA, the CDR3 is TGCGCCAGCAGCTTGGGGCTAGCGGAGACCTACGAGCAGTACTTC. This translates into CASSLGLAETYEQYF. The whole variable domain, filled in from reference TRBV5-1 and TRBJ2-7, reads KAGVTQTPRYLIKTRGQQVTLSCSPISGHRSVSWYQQTPGQGLQFLFEYFSETQRNKGNFPGRFSGRQFSNSRSEMNVSTLELGDSALYLCASSLGLAETYEQYFGPGTRLTVT.

This clone was counted a single time. This chain links TRBV5-1 with TRBJ1-4; 9 nucleotides line up with TRBD1. The J segment lost 7 bases and the V segment lost 4 bases, leaving 5 bases of the junction unmatched. The CDR3 has 14 residues. The germline V gene encodes CDR1 SGHRS and CDR2 YFSETQ. CDR3 coding DNA: TGCGCCAGCAGCGGAACAGGGGGCGGTGAAAAACTGTTTTTT. Amino acid sequence: CASSGTGGGEKLFF.

The rearrangement links TRBV4-3 to TRBJ1-3; D remains unclear. Germline CDR1 is LGHNA and CDR2 is YSLEER. Trimming stripped 6 bases from V and 0 bases from J, with 12 bases between. The CDR3 has 15 residues. The CDR3 DNA reads as TGCGCCAGCAGTTACTCACTGAGCTCTGGAAACACCATATATTTT. Protein product: CASSYSLSSGNTIYF.

As for this clone: At the DNA level, this CDR3 is encoded by other sequences in the same sample as well. This chain links TRBV19 with TRBJ2-7, with 11 bases lining up with TRBD1. V shed 6 bases, J shed 0 bases, and the junction held 1 base outside the gene matches. CDR3 size: 14 residues. The germline CDR1 and CDR2 sequences are LNHDA and SQIVND (reference sequence). CDR3 sequence reads: CASRDRGHSYEQYF. CDR3 sequence (DNA): TGTGCCAGTAGGGACAGGGGGCACTCCTACGAGCAGTACTTC.

The rearrangement links TRBV19 to TRBJ2-5; 7 bases are shared with TRBD2. CDR1 and CDR2 from the germline V gene are LNHDA and SQIVND (reference sequence). The CDR3 has 16 amino acids. V lost 1 base, J lost 1 base, and 6 bases stayed unmatched. CDR3 residues: CASSIVLAELQETQYF. The CDR3 DNA reads TGTGCCAGTAGTATAGTCCTAGCGGAGCTCCAAGAGACCCAGTACTTC.

The rearrangement links TRBV4-2 to TRBJ2-3; a weak D match, TRBD2 (6 bases). The CDR3 is 16 amino acids. Germline CDR1 LGHNA, CDR2 YNFKEQ. Trimming cost V 4 bases and J 5 bases, with 19 bases left between them. The CDR3 DNA sequence: TGTGCCAGCAGCCTACGGCAGCGGGCAGAAGGAGATACGCAGTATTTT. Translated, it gives CASSLRQRAEGDTQYF.

This chain joins TRBV4-2 and TRBJ1-2, with TRBD1 identical over 8 bases. Looked up from germline, CDR1 is LGHNA and CDR2 is YNFKEQ. Trimming cost V 4 bases and J 3 bases; bases outside gene matches: 4. The CDR3 is 14 amino acids. This CDR3 is CASSPRGRDYGYTF. The CDR3 DNA follows: TGTGCCAGCAGCCCCAGGGGGCGCGACTATGGCTACACCTTC.

This sequence joins TRBV5-1 and TRBJ2-7, with 13 positions matching TRBD2. Unmatched junction bases numbered 8, after V lost 4 bases and J lost 1 base. Germline CDR1 is SGHRS and CDR2 is YFSETQ. The CDR3 extends over 17 amino acids. This CDR3 reads CASSLGLAGDLSYEQYF. The CDR3, as DNA: TGCGCCAGCAGCCTTGGACTAGCGGGAGATCTGTCCTACGAGCAGTACTTC.

This clone has just one count. V and J are TRBV5-1 and TRBJ2-7; D is perhaps TRBD2 (5 bases). Trimming left V 0 bases short and J 2 bases short, with 12 bases between. Germline V gives CDR1 SGHRS, CDR2 YFSETQ. The CDR3 is 15 residues long. Written as DNA, the CDR3 is TGCGCCAGCAGCTTGGGAACGGAGGCGGCCTACGAGCAGTACTTC. It codes for CASSLGTEAAYEQYF. Combining the CDR3 with reference TRBV5-1 and TRBJ2-7 gives the whole variable domain KAGVTQTPRYLIKTRGQQVTLSCSPISGHRSVSWYQQTPGQGLQFLFEYFSETQRNKGNFPGRFSGRQFSNSRSEMNVSTLELGDSALYLCASSLGTEAAYEQYFGPGTRLTVT.

This clone was seen once. The V and J genes are TRBV10-1 and TRBJ2-3; TRBD1 aligns across 8 bases. The V gene end was trimmed by 3 bases and the J gene end by 8 bases; junction bases not matched to a gene: 13. CDR1 and CDR2 from the germline V gene are WNHNN and SYGVQD (reference sequence). The CDR3 length is 16 residues. The CDR3 sequence is CASSEGTGPRRATQYF. For the CDR3, the DNA is TGCGCCAGCAGTGAAGGGACAGGCCCAAGGAGGGCTACGCAGTATTTT.

This clone was seen only a few times. The chain uses TRBV6-1 and TRBJ1-2; no reliable D call. V was cut by 1 base and J by 4 bases, with 10 bases left in between. Germline assignment: CDR1 MNHNS and CDR2 SASEGT. CDR3 length equals 14 residues. The CDR3 bases are TGTGCCAGCAGTGAAGTGGGAGGGCCCTATGGCTACACCTTC. This sequence encodes CASSEVGGPYGYTF.

The chain uses TRBV4-3 and TRBJ2-5; 7 positions agree with TRBD2. Unmatched junction bases numbered 10, after V lost 0 bases and J lost 0 bases. The CDR3 covers 18 residues. From germline, CDR1 is LGHNA and CDR2 YSLEER. CDR3 in DNA: TGCGCCAGCAGCCAAGATTGGGAGGGTATTAGTGACCAAGAGACCCAGTACTTC. Translated: CASSQDWEGISDQETQYF.

The chain employs TRBV7-2 and TRBJ2-7; 15 bases map to TRBD2. There are 19 residues in the CDR3. The germline V gene has CDR1 SGHTA and CDR2 FQGNSA. V lost 3 bases and J lost 6; bases outside the gene matches: 15. The CDR3 nucleotides read TGTGCCAGCAGCTTGGCGCCACCCGGACTAGCGGGGGGGTTCAGCGAGCAGTACTTC. Translating gives CASSLAPPGLAGGFSEQYF.

The CDR3 here is CASSSDLGRPYEQYF. The CDR3 DNA reads TGTGCCAGCAGCTCCGATCTAGGTAGGCCCTACGAGCAGTACTTC. The V and J genes are TRBV5-4 and TRBJ2-7; unclear D gene. The CDR3 is made up of 15 amino acids. CDR1 is SGHNT and CDR2 is YYREEE in the germline V gene (reference sequence). The V end was cut by 3 bases, the J end by 2 bases, with 15 bases between.

This chain joins TRBV4-3 and TRBJ1-5; D remains unclear. This CDR3 has 15 amino acids. The germline CDR1 and CDR2 sequences are LGHNA and YSLEER. Trimming stripped 0 bases from V and 5 bases from J, with 11 bases between. Written as DNA, the CDR3 is TGCGCCAGCAGCCAAGAAGGTCGAGGAGATCAGCCCCAGCATTTT. It codes for CASSQEGRGDQPQHF.

The chain recombines TRBV7-2 with TRBJ2-7; the D gene is possibly TRBD2 (6 bases). CDR3 length equals 16 residues. Trimming shortened V by 5 bases and J by 0 bases, and 17 bases separated the two germline ends. Looked up from germline, CDR1 is SGHTA and CDR2 is FQGNSA. The CDR3 here is CASSRPSGTASYEQYF. The CDR3 DNA reads as TGTGCCAGCAGCAGGCCGTCCGGGACTGCCTCCTACGAGCAGTACTTC.

The chain recombines TRBV27 with TRBJ2-2; D is possibly TRBD1 (6 bases). The V end lost 3 bases, the J end lost 6 bases, and 8 bases lay between the germline ends. This CDR3 is built from 13 residues. Looked up from germline, CDR1 is MNHEY and CDR2 is SMNVEV (reference sequence). The CDR3 protein is CASSFAGAGELFF. CDR3 sequence (DNA): TGTGCCAGCAGTTTCGCAGGGGCCGGGGAGCTGTTTTTT.

This chain joins TRBV27 and TRBJ2-5; TRBD2 agrees at 13 bases. With 6 bases clipped from V and 13 bases from J, the junction kept 5 bases outside the gene matches. The CDR3 covers 12 residues. Germline V lookup: CDR1 MNHEY, CDR2 SMNVEV (reference sequence). The CDR3 protein is CASRTSGGRGYF. CDR3 nucleotide sequence: TGTGCCAGCAGGACTAGCGGGGGGCGGGGGTACTTC.

The genes are TRBV12-5 and TRBJ2-2; TRBD1 matches 7 bases. The CDR3 length is 14 residues. Unmatched junction bases numbered 2, after V lost 1 base and J lost 6 bases. Germline V lookup: CDR1 LGHNT, CDR2 FRNRAP. The chain's CDR3 is CASGLGQGPGELFF. In DNA form, the CDR3 reads TGTGCTAGTGGTTTGGGACAGGGCCCCGGGGAGCTGTTTTTT.

This clone was observed a handful of times. The CDR3 region is CASSYSSRGDQPQHF. CDR3 sequence (DNA): TGTGCCAGCAGTTACTCGAGCAGGGGAGATCAGCCCCAGCATTTT. V and J are TRBV6-5 and TRBJ1-5; D is perhaps TRBD1 (6 bases). The CDR3 totals 15 residues. V lost 0 bases, J lost 5 bases, and 11 bases lay in between. Germline V gives CDR1 MNHEY, CDR2 SVGAGI.

This chain joins TRBV2 and TRBJ1-5, with TRBD1 matching over 9 bases. The CDR3 is 14 amino acids. Trimming cost V 4 bases and J 7 bases; bases outside gene matches: 5. Germline CDR1 SNHLY, CDR2 FYNNEI. The CDR3 nucleotides read TGTGCCAGCAGTGTTTCGACAGGGGGGCAGCCCCAGCATTTT. Its translation: CASSVSTGGQPQHF.

This chain links TRBV2 with TRBJ1-2, with 7 bases lining up with TRBD1. V dropped 4 bases and J dropped 4; count of bases not matched to a gene: 9. The CDR3 is 15 residues long. The V gene's germline CDR1 is SNHLY and CDR2 FYNNEI. CDR3 DNA: TGTGCCAGCAGTGCCTCCTGGGACAGCTCCTATGGCTACACCTTC. This gives the protein CASSASWDSSYGYTF.